The present T cell receptor beta chain was sequenced within a study of T cell clonotyping in hematopoietic cell transplantation. Profiling relied on immunoSEQ multiplex PCR, and the TCRdb table lists in-frame clones only, not all of them. The data contain roughly 29,000 clones, 70% to 80% of them seen just once; the ten biggest clones take up about 6.8%. Time point described: recipient sample about 28 days before transplant, after cytoreduction. The receptor's source is a woman between 25 and 40 years old with chronic myeloid leukemia. Some clones in this sample may be carry-over from other donors' samples. The sequencing used peripheral blood mononuclear cells, collected before stem cell transplant.

Here the CDR3 reads CATSSTSGGTDTQYF. The CDR3 DNA follows: TGTGCCACCAGCAGTACTAGCGGGGGTACAGATACGCAGTATTTT. This chain uses TRBV15 with TRBJ2-3, with 11 bases lining up with TRBD2. CDR3 length: 15 residues. J was trimmed by 3 bases and V by 3 bases; bases with no gene match: 2. Germline V lookup: CDR1 LNHNV, CDR2 YYDKDF (reference sequence).